These 13 T cell receptor beta chains came from one sample sequenced in a study of blood T cell repertoires in COVID-19. Method: immunoSEQ multiplex PCR; TCRdb's copy keeps in-frame clones and lacks some. The data contain approximately 170,000 clones, 65% to 80% of them singletons. The sequencing sample was made of PBMCs or T cells enriched from blood (not recorded which). Source of these receptors: a woman aged 65 to 85 in a cohort exposed to, infected with or recovered from COVID-19 (not recorded which).

This chain links TRBV6-5 with TRBJ1-2; the D gene is possibly TRBD1 (5 bases). The CDR3 sequence is 12 residues long. Germline-derived CDR1 and CDR2 are MNHEY and SVGAGI. With 6 bases removed from V and 8 bases from J, the gap between germline ends came to 13 bases. Written as DNA, the CDR3 is TGTGCCAGCAGCACCCAGGGTAGGGGCTACACCTTC. Residues: CASSTQGRGYTF.

This chain joins TRBV7-3 and TRBJ2-3; TRBD2 is a possible D gene (5 bases). The CDR3 loop spans 13 amino acids. Trimming shortened V by 5 bases and J by 2 bases, and 8 bases separated the two germline ends. Germline V gene data show CDR1 as SGHTA and CDR2 as FQGTGA. For the CDR3, the DNA is TGTGCCAGCAGCCCGGGGAACACAGATACGCAGTATTTT. It encodes CASSPGNTDTQYF.

This chain joins TRBV27 and TRBJ2-7, with a tentative D call TRBD2 (5 bases). The V gene lost 2 bases and the J gene lost 3 bases, with 8 bases spanning the gap. The CDR3 is made up of 13 amino acids. Germline V gene data show CDR1 as MNHEY and CDR2 as SMNVEV (reference sequence). CDR3 sequence: CASSLASGYEQYF. CDR3 nucleotide sequence: TGTGCCAGCAGTTTAGCGAGCGGCTACGAGCAGTACTTC.

The rearrangement joins TRBV5-1 to TRBJ1-1; TRBD1 agrees at 8 bases. The V gene's germline CDR1 is SGHRS and CDR2 YFSETQ. This CDR3 comprises 16 residues. Unmatched junction bases numbered 7, after V lost 3 bases and J lost 0 bases. The CDR3 DNA sequence: TGCGCCAGCAGCTCCCGGACAGGGCCTGTGAACACTGAAGCTTTCTTT. Translating it yields CASSSRTGPVNTEAFF.

CDR3: CASSSGLAYEQYF. The CDR3 coding sequence is TGTGCCAGCAGCTCGGGACTAGCCTACGAGCAGTACTTC. The chain is built from TRBV11-3 and TRBJ2-7; 8 bases match TRBD2. With 4 bases clipped from V and 2 bases from J, the junction kept 1 base outside the gene matches. Germline CDR1 is SGHNT and CDR2 is YENEEA. The CDR3 has 13 amino acids. The whole variable domain, remainder taken from reference TRBV11-3 and TRBJ2-7, is EAGVVQSPRYKIIEKKQPVAFWCNPISGHNTLYWYLQNLGQGPELLIRYENEEAVDDSQLPKDRFSAERLKGVDSTLKIQPAELGDSAVYLCASSSGLAYEQYFGPGTRLTVT.

The rearrangement uses TRBV24-1 and TRBJ2-2; 7 bases match TRBD2. Trimming at V came to 2 bases and at J to 6 bases, leaving 11 bases not matched to a gene. The CDR3 extends over 17 amino acids. Germline assignment: CDR1 KGHDR and CDR2 SFDVKD. CDR3 DNA sequence: TGTGCCACCAGTGATTGGACTAGAACAGCAGAGCCCGGGGAGCTGTTTTTT. It codes for CATSDWTRTAEPGELFF.

The J gene is TRBJ2-1, the V gene TRBV7-9; D is perhaps TRBD2 (6 bases). V lost 6 bases to trimming and J lost 2 bases, with 14 bases between them. The CDR3 consists of 15 residues. Germline-derived CDR1 and CDR2 are SEHNR and FQNEAQ (reference sequence). The CDR3 DNA reads as TGTGCCAGCAGTCAGGGAGGCAGCGCCTACAATGAGCAGTTCTTC. Its translation is CASSQGGSAYNEQFF.

The chain has TRBV7-9 and TRBJ1-2; no clear D. CDR1 SEHNR and CDR2 FQNEAQ come from the germline V gene (reference sequence). This CDR3 contains 12 residues. Trimming shortened V by 5 bases and J by 7 bases, and 11 bases separated the two germline ends. CDR3 sequence reads: CASSLNLGGYTF. CDR3 coding DNA: TGTGCCAGCAGCCTGAATCTCGGTGGCTACACCTTC.

This chain links TRBV6-5 with TRBJ2-1, with 7 bases aligning to TRBD2. The ends lost 2 bases at V and 7 bases at J; junction bases unmatched: 2. The germline CDR1 and CDR2 sequences are MNHEY and SVGAGI. The CDR3 has 13 amino acids. This chain's CDR3 is CASSYGRGNEQFF. The CDR3 region has the DNA TGTGCCAGCAGTTACGGGCGGGGGAATGAGCAGTTCTTC.

The chain employs TRBV27 and TRBJ2-5; D may be TRBD2 (6 bases). This CDR3 is built from 17 residues. Germline CDR1 and CDR2: MNHEY and SMNVEV (reference sequence). V was pared by 5 bases and J by 5 bases, with 24 bases between. The CDR3 DNA sequence: TGTGCCAGCAGTCCCACTCGCGATGGGAGTGCGGGGGAGACCCAGTACTTC. Translation gives CASSPTRDGSAGETQYF.

The chain uses TRBV29-1 and TRBJ2-2, with TRBD2 matching 10 bases. CDR1 and CDR2 (germline): SQVTM, ANQGSEA. The CDR3 loop spans 15 amino acids. V lost 4 bases to trimming and J lost 7 bases; unmatched junction nucleotides: 9. CDR3: CSVGSASGRFGELFF. The CDR3 nucleotides read TGCAGCGTTGGTTCGGCTAGCGGGAGATTCGGGGAGCTGTTTTTT.

This clone was counted only a few times. The chain carries TRBV28 and TRBJ1-4, with D perhaps TRBD1 (5 bases). The V gene's germline CDR1 is MDHEN and CDR2 SYDVKM. CDR3 length equals 12 residues. V lost 5 bases, J lost 6 bases, and 7 bases lay in between. DNA for the CDR3: TGTGCCAGCAGTCTCAGGGATGAAAAACTGTTTTTT. Residues: CASSLRDEKLFF.

This clone was seen a few times. As DNA, the CDR3 is TGTGCCAGCAACGGACTGTTACAAGAGACCCAGTACTTC. Protein sequence: CASNGLLQETQYF. V gene TRBV11-3 combines with J gene TRBJ2-5; D perhaps matches TRBD2 (5 bases). The CDR3 is 13 amino acids. Germline V gene data show CDR1 as SGHNT and CDR2 as YENEEA. Between the trimmed V and J ends, which lost 7 bases and 2 bases, there was a span of 11 bases.